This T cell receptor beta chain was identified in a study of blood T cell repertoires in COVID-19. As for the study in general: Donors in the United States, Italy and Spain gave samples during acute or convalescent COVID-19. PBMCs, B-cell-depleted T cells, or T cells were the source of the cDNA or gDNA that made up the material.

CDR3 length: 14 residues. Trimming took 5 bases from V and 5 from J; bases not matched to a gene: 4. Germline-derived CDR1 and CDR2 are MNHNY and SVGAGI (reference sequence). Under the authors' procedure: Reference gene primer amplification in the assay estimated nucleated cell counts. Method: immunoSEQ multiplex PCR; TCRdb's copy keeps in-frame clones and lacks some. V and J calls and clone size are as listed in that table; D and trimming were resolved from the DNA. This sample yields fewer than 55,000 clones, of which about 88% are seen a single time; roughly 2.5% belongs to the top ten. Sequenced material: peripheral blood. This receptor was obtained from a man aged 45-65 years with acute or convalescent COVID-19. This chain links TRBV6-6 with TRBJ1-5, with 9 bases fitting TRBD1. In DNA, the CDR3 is TGTGCCAGCAGTGCCGGGACAGGGTATCAGCCCCAGCATTTT. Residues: CASSAGTGYQPQHF.